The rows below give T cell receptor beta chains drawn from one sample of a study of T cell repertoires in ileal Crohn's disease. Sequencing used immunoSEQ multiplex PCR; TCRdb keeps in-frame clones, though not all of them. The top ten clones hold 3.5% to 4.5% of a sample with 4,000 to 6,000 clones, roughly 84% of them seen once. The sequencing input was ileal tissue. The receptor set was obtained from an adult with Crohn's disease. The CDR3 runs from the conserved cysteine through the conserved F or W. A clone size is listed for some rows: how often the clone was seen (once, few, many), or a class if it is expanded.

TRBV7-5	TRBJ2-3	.	CARSPTGRDITDTQYF
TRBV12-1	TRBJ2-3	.	CASSSYGTPRGTDTQYF
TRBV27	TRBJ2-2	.	CASTNTDRGANTGELFF
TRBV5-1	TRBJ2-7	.	CASSLQGSSPYEQYF
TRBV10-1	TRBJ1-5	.	CASSELDQPQHF
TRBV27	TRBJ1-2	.	CASSGGAGEGYTF
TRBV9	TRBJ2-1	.	CASSQQYNEQFF
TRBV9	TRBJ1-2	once	CASSPNRDHGYTF
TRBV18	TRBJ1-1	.	CASSPRGTANTEAFF
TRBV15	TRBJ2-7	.	CATSRETQGAGDEQYF
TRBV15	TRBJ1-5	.	CATSSHPGGFGNQPQHF
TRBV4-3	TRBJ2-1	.	CASSQERVWGLNEQFF
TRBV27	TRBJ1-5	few	CASSLALPLNQPQHF
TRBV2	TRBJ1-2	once	CASGQGKYTF
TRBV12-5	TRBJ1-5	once	CASGFQGVLNQPQHF
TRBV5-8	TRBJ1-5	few	CASSGGQGFTQPQHF
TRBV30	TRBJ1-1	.	CAWSQGGGTEAFF
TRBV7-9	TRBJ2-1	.	CASSLARGRYNEQFF
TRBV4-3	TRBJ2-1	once	CASSHGGNEQFF
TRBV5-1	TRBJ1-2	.	CASSLAVGQGGSGYTF
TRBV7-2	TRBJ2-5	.	CASSLLGGRETQYF
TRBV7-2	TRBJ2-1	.	CASSSSRNEQFF
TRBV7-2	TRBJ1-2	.	CASSLVGRSYGYTF
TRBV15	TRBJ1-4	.	CATSRQRQGYEKLFF
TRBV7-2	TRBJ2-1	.	CASSLTSPSSNEQFF
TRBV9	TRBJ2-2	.	CASSVRGLSGELFF
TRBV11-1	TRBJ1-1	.	CASSLAGQGGTEAFF
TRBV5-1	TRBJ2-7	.	CASSLQGAGYEQYF
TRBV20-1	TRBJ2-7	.	CSARQNYEQYF
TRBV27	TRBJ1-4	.	CASSLGRGYQGKLFF
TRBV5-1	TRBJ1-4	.	CASSSRQAGRGEKLFF
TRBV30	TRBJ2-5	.	CAWGRQAQETQYF
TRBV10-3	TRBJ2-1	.	CAISLRLAGDPYNEQFF